This T cell receptor (beta chain) was obtained from a study of T-cell memory formation after mild COVID-19. Whole-study results and caveats: A second wave of clones peaked on day 37, and their SARS-CoV-2 specificity went unconfirmed. CD4+ bias marked clones expanding day 15 to 37, unlike balanced contracting clones. Chiefly within CM and EM were the contracting CD4+ clones; CD8+ ones were within EMRA.

Trimming removed 3 bases from V and 0 bases from J, with 12 bases in between. The CDR3 is made up of 15 amino acids. Germline V gene sequence: CDR1 DFQATT, CDR2 SNEGSKA (reference sequence). This clonotype was picked up a small number of times. Its antigen is still unknown. TCRdb re-derived calls from the 5' RACE reads in MiXCR, one entry per CDR3 protein. The sample gives under 600,000 distinct CDR3 sequences, about 22% of which show up once; approximately 8.4% is in the top ten. The sequenced sample was PBMCs or a T cell subset sorted from them (not recorded which). The rearrangement joins TRBV20-1 to TRBJ1-5, with D maybe TRBD1 (5 bases). This TCR came from an adult woman who had mild COVID-19 (a few samples of this study predate the infection). Cell type and time point are not known. This CDR3 is CSARTQEHSNQPQHF. CDR3 bases: TGCAGTGCTAGGACACAGGAACATAGCAATCAGCCCCAGCATTTT.